This TCR beta chain derives from a study of blood T cell repertoires in COVID-19 (dated by TCRdb to the early 2020s). With respect to the entire study: Samples from collaborators originated in the United States, Italy and Spain and spanned both the acute and convalescent phases of COVID-19. The material from the prospective study consisted of cDNA or gDNA derived from T cells, B-cell-depleted T cells, or PBMCs. Subjects who had been exposed to COVID-19, were actively infected with it, or had recovered from it provided the deeply sampled blood TCRbeta repertoires that made up the dataset. The repertoires were released in a freely available public database intended as a resource for research on the immune response to SARS-CoV-2. Samples came from the ongoing ImmuneRACE study (first 160 participants) plus 1,254 subjects from 6 global collaborators. The sample metadata nearly always contained a de-identified subject ID, COVID-19 status, age in years and sex. HLA class I and class II types, where available, came from metadata supplied by the sample provider rather than from assay-based typing.

Worth noting for this clone: The specificity of this receptor is unknown. No much larger clone is present one base from it, and per-base qualities are unavailable.

What the work shows at the level of the full study, not this receptor alone: The amount of clinical and demographic metadata varied by source and participant and was provided uncurated.

TCRbeta CDR3 regions were amplified from genomic DNA by means of the immunoSEQ Assay, a bias-controlled multiplex PCR. In the authors' own workflow: The number of nucleated cells in each sample was estimated by amplification of reference gene primers within the assay. Sequence reads were collapsed and filtered to measure the absolute abundance of every unique TCRbeta CDR3 rearrangement. For each sample, productive Simpson clonality was calculated as the square root of Simpson's diversity index across productive rearrangements. TCRdb retrieved this table from immuneACCESS and kept in-frame rearrangements only. Not all clones are present; in checked studies, unresolved V genes account for under half, and no reason is known for the remainder. V and J calls plus clone size are reproduced from that table; the DNA served to infer D and trimming. The sample data list 45,000 to 60,000 clones, and roughly 87% of these were observed just once. The top ten clonotypes cover about 2% of the sample.

The CDR3 holds 16 amino acids from the cysteine to the phenylalanine. Left in the record is the CDR3 DNA by itself, 48 bases read in frame from the first base. Looking up the germline V gene (reference sequence) yields CDR1 GTSNPN and CDR2 SVGIG. Compared with germline, V lacks 1 base and J lacks 1 base; bases without a gene match: 8. Collaborating institutions collected whole blood in K2EDTA tubes following their own protocols. For TCRbeta analysis, collaborators shipped samples in one of three forms: frozen whole blood, isolated PBMCs, or DNA extracted from either of those sample types. The source is a woman between 55 and 75 years old with acute or convalescent COVID-19. The sequence links TRBV30 to TRBJ1-2; 8 middle bases align to TRBD1. Sequencing used peripheral blood. The DNA sequence is given as TGTGCCTGGAGTGATCTAGGGACAGGAGGTAACTATGGCTACACCTTC. This yields the protein CAWSDLGTGGNYGYTF.